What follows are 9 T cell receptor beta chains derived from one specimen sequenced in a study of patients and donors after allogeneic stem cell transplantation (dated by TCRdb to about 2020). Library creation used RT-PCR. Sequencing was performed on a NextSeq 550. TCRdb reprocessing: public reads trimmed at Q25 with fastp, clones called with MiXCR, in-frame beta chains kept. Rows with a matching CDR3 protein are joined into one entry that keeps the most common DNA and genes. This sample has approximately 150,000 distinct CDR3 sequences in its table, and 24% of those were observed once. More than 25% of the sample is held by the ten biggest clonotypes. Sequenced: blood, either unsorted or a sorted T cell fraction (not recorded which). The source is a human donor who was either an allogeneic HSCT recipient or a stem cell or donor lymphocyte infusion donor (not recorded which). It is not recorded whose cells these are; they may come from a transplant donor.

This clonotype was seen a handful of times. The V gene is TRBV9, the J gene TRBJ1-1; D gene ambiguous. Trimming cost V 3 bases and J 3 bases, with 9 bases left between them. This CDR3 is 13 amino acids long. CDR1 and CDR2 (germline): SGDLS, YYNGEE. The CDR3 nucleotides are TGTGCCAGCAGCGCCGACGGTGACACTGAAGCTTTCTTT. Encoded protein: CASSADGDTEAFF.

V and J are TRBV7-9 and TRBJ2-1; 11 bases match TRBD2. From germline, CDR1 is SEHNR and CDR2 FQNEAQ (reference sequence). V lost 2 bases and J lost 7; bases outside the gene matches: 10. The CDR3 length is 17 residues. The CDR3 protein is CASSLLSLAGGKNEQFF. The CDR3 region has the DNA TGTGCCAGCAGCTTACTATCGCTAGCGGGAGGAAAAAATGAGCAGTTCTTC.

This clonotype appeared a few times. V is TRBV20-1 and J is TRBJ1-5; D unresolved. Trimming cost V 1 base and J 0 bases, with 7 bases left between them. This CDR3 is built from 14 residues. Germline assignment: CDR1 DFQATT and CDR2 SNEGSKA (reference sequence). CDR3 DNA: TGCAGTGCTAGAGTAGGGAATAGCAATCAGCCCCAGCATTTT. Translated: CSARVGNSNQPQHF.

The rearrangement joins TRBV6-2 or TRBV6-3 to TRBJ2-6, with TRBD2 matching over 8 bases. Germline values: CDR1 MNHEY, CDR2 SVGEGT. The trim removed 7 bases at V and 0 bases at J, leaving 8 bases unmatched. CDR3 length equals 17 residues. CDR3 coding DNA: TGTGCCAGCATACGAAGCGGGGGCAACTCTGGGGCCAACGTCCTGACTTTC. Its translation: CASIRSGGNSGANVLTF.

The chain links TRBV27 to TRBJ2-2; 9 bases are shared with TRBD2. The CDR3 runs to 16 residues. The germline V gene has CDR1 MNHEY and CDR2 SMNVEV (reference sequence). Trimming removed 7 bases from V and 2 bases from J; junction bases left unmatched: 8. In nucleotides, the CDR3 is TGTGCCAGCACTTACACTAGCGGGCTAAACACCGGGGAGCTGTTTTTT. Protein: CASTYTSGLNTGELFF.

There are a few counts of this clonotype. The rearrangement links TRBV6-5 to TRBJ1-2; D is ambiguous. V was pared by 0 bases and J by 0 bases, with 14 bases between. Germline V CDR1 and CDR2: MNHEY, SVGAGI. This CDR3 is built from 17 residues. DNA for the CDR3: TGTGCCAGCAGTTACTCGATTGTCGGCGCATCTAACTATGGCTACACCTTC. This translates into CASSYSIVGASNYGYTF.

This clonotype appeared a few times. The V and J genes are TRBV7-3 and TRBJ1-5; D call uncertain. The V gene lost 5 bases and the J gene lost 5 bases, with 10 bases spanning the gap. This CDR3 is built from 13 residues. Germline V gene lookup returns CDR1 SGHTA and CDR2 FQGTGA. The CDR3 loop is CASSPTGDQPQHF. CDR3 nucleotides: TGTGCCAGCAGCCCTACTGGGGATCAGCCCCAGCATTTT.

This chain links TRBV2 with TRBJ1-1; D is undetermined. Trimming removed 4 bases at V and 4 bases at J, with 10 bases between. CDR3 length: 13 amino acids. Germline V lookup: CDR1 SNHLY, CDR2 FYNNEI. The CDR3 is CASSVGPGTEAFF. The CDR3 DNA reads TGTGCCAGCAGTGTTGGGCCTGGCACTGAAGCTTTCTTT.

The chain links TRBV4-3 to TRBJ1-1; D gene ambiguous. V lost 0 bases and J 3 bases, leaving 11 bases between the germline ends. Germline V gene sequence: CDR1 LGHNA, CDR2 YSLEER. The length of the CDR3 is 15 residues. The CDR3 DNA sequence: TGCGCCAGCAGCCAAGATCAGGTACTCTACACTGAAGCTTTCTTT. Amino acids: CASSQDQVLYTEAFF.